The clone carrying this T cell receptor beta chain has just one count. Its antigen remains unknown. The data belong to a study of human T cells and chemical hapten exposure. Study information: Patch testing was performed with 0.01% DPC on the upper back, with reading at 6 days. Small discrepancies in pooled library volume mainly accounted for the varying TCR yields per sample. Whole-study results and caveats: Patch test score rose with PT1 expanded TCR count, significant at thresholds 8, 16 and 32, not 4.

V lost 0 bases, J lost 9 bases, and 6 bases stayed unmatched. Germline V lookup: CDR1 MNHNS, CDR2 SASEGT. CDR3 length: 15 amino acids. TCRdb reprocessed the RACE reads with MiXCR, giving one entry per CDR3 protein. The table lists 210,000 or so distinct CDR3 sequences, 24% of them singletons. Described time point: patch test 3, about 24 weeks after DPC sensitization. Treatment denoted: therapeutic diphenylcyclopropenone sensitization with weekly scalp DPC. This receptor was taken from a woman in her 40s with alopecia areata. Some clones in this sample may be carry-over from other donors' samples. The chain carries TRBV6-1 and TRBJ2-1; TRBD2 matches at 9 bases. Sequenced material: whole blood, taken in connection with sensitization to the hapten diphenylcyclopropenone (DPC). Written as DNA, the CDR3 is TGTGCCAGCAGTGAAGCGAGCGGGAGGTCGGTTGAGCAGTTCTTC. Its translation: CASSEASGRSVEQFF.